Listed below are T cell receptor beta chains from one sample, sequenced in a study of Graves' ophthalmopathy and Graves' hyperthyroidism. TCRdb reprocessed the multiplex PCR reads with MiXCR, giving one entry per CDR3 protein. The sample contains 580,000 or so distinct CDR3 sequences, 39% of which appear only once. Sequencing was carried out using peripheral blood or thyroid tissue (not recorded which). These receptors originate from an adult man with Graves' hyperthyroidism. CDR3s include the opening cysteine and the closing phenylalanine or tryptophan. Each record gives: CDR3 DNA, CDR3 protein, J gene, D gene, V gene, clone size. D genes are given only for firm matches. Part of the rows lack a size; the others show once, few, many or a class for expanded clones.

CDR3nt: TGTGCCAGCAGCCCTCTACTTGGGGTGGACACTGAAGCTTTCTTT; CDR3aa: CASSPLLGVDTEAFF; j_gene: TRBJ1-1; d_gene: NA; v_gene: TRBV7-6; abundance: NA
CDR3nt: TGTGCCAGCAGTGCGTCCCGGACAGGGAGTCCCGGGGAGCTGTTTTTT; CDR3aa: CASSASRTGSPGELFF; j_gene: TRBJ2-2; d_gene: TRBD1; v_gene: TRBV6-6; abundance: NA
CDR3nt: TGCAGCGTTGAAATAGCGGGTAGGACCTACGAGCAGTACTTC; CDR3aa: CSVEIAGRTYEQYF; j_gene: TRBJ2-7; d_gene: TRBD2; v_gene: TRBV29-1; abundance: NA
CDR3nt: TGTGCCAGCAGTTTAGTCACCACTGAAGCTTTCTTT; CDR3aa: CASSLVTTEAFF; j_gene: TRBJ1-1; d_gene: NA; v_gene: TRBV12-3/TRBV12-4; abundance: many
CDR3nt: TGTGCCAGCAGCTTGGCGCGGGTAGATGGCTACACCTTC; CDR3aa: CASSLARVDGYTF; j_gene: TRBJ1-2; d_gene: NA; v_gene: TRBV5-4; abundance: many
CDR3nt: TGTGCCAGCAGCCAATTAGCAGGGGTGGATAAAAAACTGTTTTTT; CDR3aa: CASSQLAGVDKKLFF; j_gene: TRBJ1-4; d_gene: NA; v_gene: TRBV9; abundance: NA
CDR3nt: TGTGCCAGTAACGACGAAGGGACTGAAGCTTTCTTT; CDR3aa: CASNDEGTEAFF; j_gene: TRBJ1-1; d_gene: NA; v_gene: TRBV19; abundance: NA
CDR3nt: TGCGCCAGCAGGCTAAATGCAGATACGCAGTATTTT; CDR3aa: CASRLNADTQYF; j_gene: TRBJ2-3; d_gene: NA; v_gene: TRBV5-1; abundance: NA
CDR3nt: TGTGCCAGCAGCCTCCGGGACCAAGAGACCCAGCATTTT; CDR3aa: CASSLRDQETQHF; j_gene: TRBJ1-5; d_gene: NA; v_gene: TRBV5-4; abundance: NA
CDR3nt: TGTGCCAGCAGTTTAGGGGGGAGTCAAACAGATACGCAGTATTTT; CDR3aa: CASSLGGSQTDTQYF; j_gene: TRBJ2-3; d_gene: NA; v_gene: TRBV12-3/TRBV12-4; abundance: NA
CDR3nt: TGTGCCAGCAGCTTGGTGACGGACTATGGCTACACCTTC; CDR3aa: CASSLVTDYGYTF; j_gene: TRBJ1-2; d_gene: NA; v_gene: TRBV5-4; abundance: many
CDR3nt: TGTGCCAGCAGCCCTGCAACAGGCAATATTGAAGCTTTCTTT; CDR3aa: CASSPATGNIEAFF; j_gene: TRBJ1-1; d_gene: NA; v_gene: TRBV12-3/TRBV12-4; abundance: NA
CDR3nt: TGTGCCAGCAGCGCACAGGTCTTCGGGCCTGGGGCCAACGTCCTGACTTTC; CDR3aa: CASSAQVFGPGANVLTF; j_gene: TRBJ2-6; d_gene: NA; v_gene: TRBV5-6; abundance: many
CDR3nt: TGTGCCACCAGTGATTTTTCCGGCTTTGAGCAGTTCTTC; CDR3aa: CATSDFSGFEQFF; j_gene: TRBJ2-1; d_gene: NA; v_gene: TRBV24-1; abundance: NA
CDR3nt: TGTGCCATCAGTAGGACAGGGGCGACCTACGAGCAGTACTTC; CDR3aa: CAISRTGATYEQYF; j_gene: TRBJ2-7; d_gene: TRBD1; v_gene: TRBV10-3; abundance: many
CDR3nt: TGTGCCAGCATCCGGGGGACAGGGGGCGAAAAACTGTTTTTT; CDR3aa: CASIRGTGGEKLFF; j_gene: TRBJ1-4; d_gene: TRBD1; v_gene: TRBV7-2; abundance: NA
CDR3nt: TGTGCCAGCAGCTTAGTTGCGGGGAGGGGTGAAAAACTGTTTTTT; CDR3aa: CASSLVAGRGEKLFF; j_gene: TRBJ1-4; d_gene: NA; v_gene: TRBV7-9; abundance: NA
CDR3nt: TGTGCCAGCAGCCCGGGGGGTCACCGTGAAGCTTTCTTT; CDR3aa: CASSPGGHREAFF; j_gene: TRBJ1-1; d_gene: NA; v_gene: TRBV12-3/TRBV12-4; abundance: many
CDR3nt: TGTGCCAGCAGAGACCTAGCGGGGGGCAATCAGCCCCAGCATTTT; CDR3aa: CASRDLAGGNQPQHF; j_gene: TRBJ1-5; d_gene: NA; v_gene: TRBV2; abundance: NA
CDR3nt: TGTGCCAGGGACAGGGGAAATTCACCCCTCCACTTT; CDR3aa: CARDRGNSPLHF; j_gene: TRBJ1-6; d_gene: TRBD1; v_gene: TRBV2; abundance: NA
CDR3nt: TGTGCCACCAGTGATTTGAACAGGGATGGTCGGGGTGAGCAGTTCTTC; CDR3aa: CATSDLNRDGRGEQFF; j_gene: TRBJ2-1; d_gene: NA; v_gene: TRBV24-1; abundance: NA
CDR3nt: TGTGCCAGCTTCTTCGGACAGGGAAGGACGGATGAAAAACTGTTTTTT; CDR3aa: CASFFGQGRTDEKLFF; j_gene: TRBJ1-4; d_gene: TRBD1; v_gene: TRBV6-1; abundance: NA
CDR3nt: TGTGCCAGCAGTGTTACAGAAGCTTCCTACGAGCAGTACTTC; CDR3aa: CASSVTEASYEQYF; j_gene: TRBJ2-7; d_gene: NA; v_gene: TRBV2; abundance: few
CDR3nt: TGTGCCATCAGAGAGGGACGGGGGAACACTGAAGCTTTCTTT; CDR3aa: CAIREGRGNTEAFF; j_gene: TRBJ1-1; d_gene: NA; v_gene: TRBV10-3; abundance: many
CDR3nt: TGTGCCAGCAGCTCGGGGGGGGTAGTGAACACCGGGGAGCTGTCTTGG; CDR3aa: CASSSGGVVNTGELSW; j_gene: TRBJ2-2; d_gene: TRBD2; v_gene: TRBV7-2; abundance: NA
CDR3nt: TGTGCCAGCAGTGAAGCGCGGGGGACCACGTTTGAAGCTTTCTTT; CDR3aa: CASSEARGTTFEAFF; j_gene: TRBJ1-1; d_gene: NA; v_gene: TRBV2; abundance: many
CDR3nt: TGTGCCAGCAGGCGGGGAGATTACGAGCAGTACTTC; CDR3aa: CASRRGDYEQYF; j_gene: TRBJ2-7; d_gene: NA; v_gene: TRBV7-9; abundance: many
CDR3nt: TGTGCCAGCAGCATAAACATCACCCTCCGGCTAGCGGGAGCAGTAGAGACCCAGTACTTC; CDR3aa: CASSINITLRLAGAVETQYF; j_gene: TRBJ2-5; d_gene: TRBD2; v_gene: TRBV3-1; abundance: NA
CDR3nt: TGTGCCAGCAGGGACCGGGACAGAGATTCACCCCTCCACTTT; CDR3aa: CASRDRDRDSPLHF; j_gene: TRBJ1-6; d_gene: TRBD1; v_gene: TRBV28; abundance: NA
CDR3nt: TGTGCCGGCAGTTTAGGGGAGAGACGGCTTTTT; CDR3aa: CAGSLGERRLF; j_gene: TRBJ1-4; d_gene: NA; v_gene: TRBV6-6; abundance: NA
CDR3nt: TGTGCCAGCAGTGCCCCCTACGGTGAGACTGAAGCTTTCTTT; CDR3aa: CASSAPYGETEAFF; j_gene: TRBJ1-1; d_gene: NA; v_gene: TRBV2; abundance: many
CDR3nt: TGTGCCAGCAGCGGGACGGACTATGGCTACACCTTC; CDR3aa: CASSGTDYGYTF; j_gene: TRBJ1-2; d_gene: NA; v_gene: TRBV6-5; abundance: many
CDR3nt: TGTGCCAGCAGCTTAGGGACTAGCGCCCTAAGCACAGATACGCAGTATTTT; CDR3aa: CASSLGTSALSTDTQYF; j_gene: TRBJ2-3; d_gene: TRBD2; v_gene: TRBV7-4; abundance: few
CDR3nt: TGTGCCAGCAGCTTAACTTCCCTAGCGGGAGGCAGCACAGATACGCAGTATTTT; CDR3aa: CASSLTSLAGGSTDTQYF; j_gene: TRBJ2-3; d_gene: TRBD2; v_gene: TRBV7-3; abundance: NA
CDR3nt: TGCAGCAGTTACGGAGGGTCAGGGAAGAATGGCTACACCTTC; CDR3aa: CSSYGGSGKNGYTF; j_gene: TRBJ1-2; d_gene: NA; v_gene: TRBV29-1; abundance: NA
CDR3nt: TGTGCCAGCAGCCAAGATGGGCTAGCGGGAGCCGGGGCGTACTTC; CDR3aa: CASSQDGLAGAGAYF; j_gene: TRBJ2-7; d_gene: TRBD2; v_gene: TRBV3-1; abundance: many
CDR3nt: TGTGCCAGCAGCCAAGCCGGACAGGCAACGAACACCGGGGAGCTGTTTTTT; CDR3aa: CASSQAGQATNTGELFF; j_gene: TRBJ2-2; d_gene: TRBD1; v_gene: TRBV12-3/TRBV12-4; abundance: few
CDR3nt: TGCAGCGTTGACGGAGAGGGATATGAAAAACTGTTTTTT; CDR3aa: CSVDGEGYEKLFF; j_gene: TRBJ1-4; d_gene: NA; v_gene: TRBV29-1; abundance: few
CDR3nt: TGCAGTTCCAGGGGAGGAGAGACCCAGTACTTC; CDR3aa: CSSRGGETQYF; j_gene: TRBJ2-5; d_gene: NA; v_gene: TRBV20-1; abundance: NA
CDR3nt: TGTGCCAGCAGTGATAGGAGACAGTCCTCTAATGAAAAACTGTTTTTT; CDR3aa: CASSDRRQSSNEKLFF; j_gene: TRBJ1-4; d_gene: NA; v_gene: TRBV2; abundance: NA
CDR3nt: TGTGCCAGCAGCTCCATTACTGGAAACACCATATATTTT; CDR3aa: CASSSITGNTIYF; j_gene: TRBJ1-3; d_gene: NA; v_gene: TRBV12-3/TRBV12-4; abundance: once
CDR3nt: TGCGCCAGCAGCCAAGACCTAGCAAGCCCTTACGAGCAGTACTTC; CDR3aa: CASSQDLASPYEQYF; j_gene: TRBJ2-7; d_gene: NA; v_gene: TRBV4-1; abundance: NA
CDR3nt: TGTGCCATCAGTGAGTCGGGGGGCCGCGAGCAGTACTTC; CDR3aa: CAISESGGREQYF; j_gene: TRBJ2-7; d_gene: NA; v_gene: TRBV10-3; abundance: many